The 8 T cell receptor beta chains below were found in one sample sequenced in a study of T cell changes during pregnancy in multiple sclerosis (dated by TCRdb to between 2019 and 2020). Preparation of the library involved the immunoSEQ multiplex PCR assay. Here the immuneACCESS table is served through TCRdb, limited to in-frame sequences with V and J called. Missing clones are a known gap in these copies; in checked studies unresolved V genes cover under half, and the rest lacks a known reason. The sample table records approximately 120,000 clones; 90% to 96% of these occur just once. About 0.42% of the sample lies in the top ten. Sequences were derived from peripheral blood, sampled after pregnancy. All receptors derive from a female donor with multiple sclerosis, enrolled in a pregnancy study.

The chain carries TRBV10-3 and TRBJ1-5; D ambiguous. The CDR3 loop spans 16 amino acids. Germline values: CDR1 ENHRY, CDR2 SYGVKD. V lost 0 bases, J lost 0 bases, and 9 bases lay in between. The DNA for the CDR3 is TGTGCCATCAGTGAGTCGCCCGACTATAGCAATCAGCCCCAGCATTTT. Its translation: CAISESPDYSNQPQHF.

The CDR3 bases are TGTGCCACCAGGCGCCAGGGGGCGCCCGAGCAGTACTTC. Protein: CATRRQGAPEQYF. The rearrangement links TRBV5-4 to TRBJ2-7, with 8 bases that match TRBD1. The CDR3 covers 13 residues. Per germline, CDR1 SGHNT and CDR2 YYREEE (reference sequence). V lost 9 bases to trimming and J lost 6 bases; unmatched junction nucleotides: 11.

The CDR3 coding sequence is TGCGCCAGCAGCTTTGGCAACACCGGGGAGCTGTTTTTT. This encodes CASSFGNTGELFF. The chain uses TRBV5-1 and TRBJ2-2; D gene ambiguous. Trimming stripped 2 bases from V and 2 bases from J, with 4 bases between. The CDR3 spans 13 residues. Germline CDR1 and CDR2: SGHRS and YFSETQ. Full variable domain (rest looked up from reference TRBV5-1 and TRBJ2-2): KAGVTQTPRYLIKTRGQQVTLSCSPISGHRSVSWYQQTPGQGLQFLFEYFSETQRNKGNFPGRFSGRQFSNSRSEMNVSTLELGDSALYLCASSFGNTGELFFGEGSRLTVL.

The V and J genes are TRBV28 and TRBJ2-7, with 9 bases that match TRBD1. V lost 5 bases and J lost 1; bases outside the gene matches: 6. Looked up from germline, CDR1 is MDHEN and CDR2 is SYDVKM. The CDR3 is made up of 15 amino acids. CDR3 nucleotides: TGTGCCAGCAGTATACCGGGACAGGGATCCTACGAGCAGTACTTC. Amino acids: CASSIPGQGSYEQYF.

The V call is TRBV19, the J call TRBJ2-2, with 9 bases fitting TRBD1. Trimming at V came to 2 bases and at J to 6 bases, leaving 7 bases not matched to a gene. CDR3 length equals 16 residues. Looked up from germline, CDR1 is LNHDA and CDR2 is SQIVND (reference sequence). The CDR3 reads CASSITGTGLAGELFF. CDR3 in DNA: TGTGCCAGTAGTATAACGGGGACAGGGCTTGCCGGGGAGCTGTTTTTT.

The V and J genes are TRBV4-1 and TRBJ1-1; no clear D gene. CDR1 is MGHRA and CDR2 is YSYEKL in the germline V gene. The CDR3 has 16 residues. V lost 0 bases, J lost 0 bases, and 11 bases lay in between. The chain's CDR3 is CASSQDQAMMNTEAFF. CDR3 nucleotides: TGCGCCAGCAGCCAAGATCAGGCCATGATGAACACTGAAGCTTTCTTT.

V is TRBV29-1 and J is TRBJ2-2, with 9 bases that match TRBD1. The V segment lost 4 bases and the J segment 7 bases; nucleotides outside the gene matches: 7. The CDR3 consists of 14 residues. CDR1 is SQVTM, CDR2 ANQGSEA, per germline. The chain's CDR3 is CSVGGQGLSGELFF. In DNA form, the CDR3 reads TGCAGCGTTGGAGGACAGGGGCTAAGCGGGGAGCTGTTTTTT.

This clone was observed once. The CDR3 is CASSLRVAGELFF. CDR3 DNA sequence: TGTGCCAGCAGCTTACGGGTCGCCGGGGAGCTGTTTTTT. The gene calls are TRBV7-2 and TRBJ2-2; D uncertain. The CDR3 is made up of 13 amino acids. V was shortened by 2 bases and J by 6 bases, with 7 bases between the two germline ends. The germline V gene has CDR1 SGHTA and CDR2 FQGNSA.